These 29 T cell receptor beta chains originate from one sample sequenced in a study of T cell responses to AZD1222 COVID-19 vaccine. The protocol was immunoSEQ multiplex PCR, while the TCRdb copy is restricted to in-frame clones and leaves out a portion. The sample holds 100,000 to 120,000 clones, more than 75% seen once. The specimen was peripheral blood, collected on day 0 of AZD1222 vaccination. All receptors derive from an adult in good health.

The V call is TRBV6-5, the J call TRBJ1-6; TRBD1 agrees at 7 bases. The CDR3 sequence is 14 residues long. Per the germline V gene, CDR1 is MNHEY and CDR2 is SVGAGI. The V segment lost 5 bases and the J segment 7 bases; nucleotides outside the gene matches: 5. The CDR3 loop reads CASSTQGLNSPLHF. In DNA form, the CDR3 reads TGTGCCAGCAGTACACAGGGGTTAAATTCACCCCTCCACTTT.

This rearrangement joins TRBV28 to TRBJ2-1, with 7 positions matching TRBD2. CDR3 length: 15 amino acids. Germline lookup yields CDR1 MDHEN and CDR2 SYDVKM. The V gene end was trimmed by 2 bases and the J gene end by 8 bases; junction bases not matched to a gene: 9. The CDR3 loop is CASSLGTMPEHEQFF. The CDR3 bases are TGTGCCAGCAGTTTAGGGACTATGCCTGAGCATGAGCAGTTCTTC.

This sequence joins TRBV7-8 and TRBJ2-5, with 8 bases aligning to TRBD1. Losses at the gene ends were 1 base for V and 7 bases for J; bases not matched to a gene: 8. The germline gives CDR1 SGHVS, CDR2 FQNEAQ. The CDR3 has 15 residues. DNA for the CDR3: TGTGCCAGCAGCTTAGGGACAGGGATCGTAGGGACCCAGTACTTC. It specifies CASSLGTGIVGTQYF.

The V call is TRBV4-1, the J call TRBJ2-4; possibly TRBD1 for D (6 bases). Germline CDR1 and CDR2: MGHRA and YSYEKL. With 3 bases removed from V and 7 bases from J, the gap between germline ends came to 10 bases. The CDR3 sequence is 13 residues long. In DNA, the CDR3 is TGCGCCAGCAGCCAGGACAGAGGCAACATTCAGTACTTC. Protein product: CASSQDRGNIQYF.

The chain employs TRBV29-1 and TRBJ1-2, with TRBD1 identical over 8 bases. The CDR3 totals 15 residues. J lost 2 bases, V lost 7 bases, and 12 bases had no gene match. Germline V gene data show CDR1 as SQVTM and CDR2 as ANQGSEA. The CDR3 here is CSAAFQDRVNYGYTF. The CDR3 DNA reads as TGCAGCGCCGCGTTCCAGGACAGGGTGAACTATGGCTACACCTTC. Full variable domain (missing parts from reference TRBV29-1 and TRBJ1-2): SAVISQKPSRDICQRGTSLTIQCQVDSQVTMMFWYRQQPGQSLTLIATANQGSEATYESGFVIDKFPISRPNLTFSTLTVSNMSPEDSSIYLCSAAFQDRVNYGYTFGSGTRLTVV.

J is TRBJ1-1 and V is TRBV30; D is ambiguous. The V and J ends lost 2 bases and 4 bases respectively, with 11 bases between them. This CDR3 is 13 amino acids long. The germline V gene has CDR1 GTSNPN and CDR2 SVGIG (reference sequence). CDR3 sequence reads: CAWSLGLGTEAFF. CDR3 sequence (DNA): TGTGCCTGGAGTCTGGGTTTGGGCACTGAAGCTTTCTTT.

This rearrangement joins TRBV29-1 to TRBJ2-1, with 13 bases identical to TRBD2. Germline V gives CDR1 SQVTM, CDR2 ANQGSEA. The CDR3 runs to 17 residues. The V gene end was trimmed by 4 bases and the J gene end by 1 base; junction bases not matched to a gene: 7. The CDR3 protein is CSVGRTSGSYSYNEQFF. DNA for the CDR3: TGCAGCGTTGGACGGACTAGCGGGAGCTATTCCTACAATGAGCAGTTCTTC.

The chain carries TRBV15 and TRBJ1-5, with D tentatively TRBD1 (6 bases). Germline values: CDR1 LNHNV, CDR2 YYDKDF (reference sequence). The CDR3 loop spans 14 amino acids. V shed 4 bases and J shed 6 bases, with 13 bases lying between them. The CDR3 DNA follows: TGTGCCACCAGCACCAGGGTGACAGGTCAGCCCCAGCATTTT. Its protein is CATSTRVTGQPQHF.

The DNA for the CDR3 is TGTGCCAGCAGTGACTGGTTTGGGCCTCAAGAGACCCAGTACTTC. Its protein product is CASSDWFGPQETQYF. This chain uses TRBV6-4 with TRBJ2-5; D is ambiguous. This CDR3 region has 15 residues. V lost 1 base and J 2 bases, leaving 11 bases between the germline ends. CDR1 is MRHNA, CDR2 SNTAGT, per germline.

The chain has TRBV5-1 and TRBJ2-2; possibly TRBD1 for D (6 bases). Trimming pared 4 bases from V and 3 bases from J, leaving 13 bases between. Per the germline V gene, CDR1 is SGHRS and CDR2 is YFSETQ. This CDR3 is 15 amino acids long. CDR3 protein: CASSGRDIDTGELFF. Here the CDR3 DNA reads TGCGCCAGCAGCGGCCGGGACATCGACACCGGGGAGCTGTTTTTT. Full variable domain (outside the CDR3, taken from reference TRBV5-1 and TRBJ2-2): KAGVTQTPRYLIKTRGQQVTLSCSPISGHRSVSWYQQTPGQGLQFLFEYFSETQRNKGNFPGRFSGRQFSNSRSEMNVSTLELGDSALYLCASSGRDIDTGELFFGEGSRLTVL.

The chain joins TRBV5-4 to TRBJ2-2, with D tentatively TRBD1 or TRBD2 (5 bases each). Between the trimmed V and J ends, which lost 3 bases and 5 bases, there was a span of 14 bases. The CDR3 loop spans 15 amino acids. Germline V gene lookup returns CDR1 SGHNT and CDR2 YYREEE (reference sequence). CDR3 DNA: TGTGCCAGCAGCTACGGGACCCACGGTACCGGGGAGCTGTTTTTT. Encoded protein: CASSYGTHGTGELFF.

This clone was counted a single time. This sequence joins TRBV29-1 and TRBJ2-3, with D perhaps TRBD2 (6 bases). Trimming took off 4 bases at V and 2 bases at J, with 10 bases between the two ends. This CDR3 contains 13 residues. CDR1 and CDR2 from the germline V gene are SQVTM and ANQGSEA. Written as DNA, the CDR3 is TGCAGCGTTGTCGGGAGCCCCACAGATACGCAGTATTTT. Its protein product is CSVVGSPTDTQYF.

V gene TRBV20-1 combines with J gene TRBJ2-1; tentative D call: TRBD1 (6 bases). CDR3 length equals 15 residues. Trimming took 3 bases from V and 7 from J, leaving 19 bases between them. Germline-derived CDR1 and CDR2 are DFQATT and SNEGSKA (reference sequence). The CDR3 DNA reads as TGCAGTGCTAGTGACACAGGGTATGGCTTGAATGAGCAGTTCTTC. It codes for CSASDTGYGLNEQFF.

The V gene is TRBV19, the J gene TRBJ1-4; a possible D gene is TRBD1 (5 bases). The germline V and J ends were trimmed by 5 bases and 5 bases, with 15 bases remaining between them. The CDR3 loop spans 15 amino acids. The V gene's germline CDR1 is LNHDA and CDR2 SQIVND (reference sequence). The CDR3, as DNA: TGTGCCAGTAGTCCTCTACAGGCATCCAATGAAAAACTGTTTTTT. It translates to CASSPLQASNEKLFF.

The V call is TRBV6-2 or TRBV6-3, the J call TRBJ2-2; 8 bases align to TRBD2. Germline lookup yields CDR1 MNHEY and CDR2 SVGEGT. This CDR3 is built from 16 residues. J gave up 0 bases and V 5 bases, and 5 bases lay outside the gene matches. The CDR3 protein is CASSDAGGPNTGELFF. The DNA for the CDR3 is TGTGCCAGCAGTGATGCGGGGGGACCGAACACCGGGGAGCTGTTTTTT.

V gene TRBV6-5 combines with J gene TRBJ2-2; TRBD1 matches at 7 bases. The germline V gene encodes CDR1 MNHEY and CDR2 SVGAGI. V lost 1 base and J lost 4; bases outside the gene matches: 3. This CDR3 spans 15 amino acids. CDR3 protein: CASSYFGQATGELFF. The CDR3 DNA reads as TGTGCCAGCAGTTACTTTGGACAGGCCACCGGGGAGCTGTTTTTT.

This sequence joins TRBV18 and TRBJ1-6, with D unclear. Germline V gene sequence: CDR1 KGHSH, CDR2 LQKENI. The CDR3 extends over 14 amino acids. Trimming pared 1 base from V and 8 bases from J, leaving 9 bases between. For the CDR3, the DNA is TGTGCCAGCTCACCACTAATTGGCGATTCACCCCTCCACTTT. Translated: CASSPLIGDSPLHF.

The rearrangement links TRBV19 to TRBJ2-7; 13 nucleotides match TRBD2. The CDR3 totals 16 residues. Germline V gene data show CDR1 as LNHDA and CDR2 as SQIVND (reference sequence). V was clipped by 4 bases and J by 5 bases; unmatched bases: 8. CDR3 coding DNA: TGTGCCAGTAGTACCTCGGGACTAGCGGGATGGCACGAGCAGTACTTC. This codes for CASSTSGLAGWHEQYF.

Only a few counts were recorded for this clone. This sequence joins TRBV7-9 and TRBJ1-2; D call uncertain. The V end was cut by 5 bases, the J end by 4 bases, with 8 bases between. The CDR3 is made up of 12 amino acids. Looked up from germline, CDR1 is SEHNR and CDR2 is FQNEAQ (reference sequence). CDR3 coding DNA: TGTGCCAGCAGCCCGAGTGTCTATGGCTACACCTTC. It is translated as CASSPSVYGYTF.

CDR3 DNA: TGTGCCAGCTCACCCGCAGGGGCCCGCTACGAGCAGTACTTC. Translating gives CASSPAGARYEQYF. The V gene is TRBV18, the J gene TRBJ2-7, with D possibly TRBD1 on 6 matching bases. Trimming took off 3 bases at V and 3 bases at J, with 12 bases between the two ends. Germline V gene data show CDR1 as KGHSH and CDR2 as LQKENI. This CDR3 has 14 amino acids.

The CDR3: CASSGSRAGNTIYF. The CDR3 bases are TGTGCCAGCAGCGGGAGTCGGGCTGGAAACACCATATATTTT. The chain combines TRBV27 with TRBJ1-3; D ambiguous. This CDR3 region has 14 residues. With 6 bases removed from V and 2 bases from J, the gap between germline ends came to 11 bases. CDR1 is MNHEY, CDR2 SMNVEV, per germline (reference sequence).

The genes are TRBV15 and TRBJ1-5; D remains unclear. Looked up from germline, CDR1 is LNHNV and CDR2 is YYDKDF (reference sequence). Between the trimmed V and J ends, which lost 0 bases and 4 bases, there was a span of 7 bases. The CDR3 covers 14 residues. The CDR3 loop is CATSRDTVNQPQHF. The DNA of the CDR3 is TGTGCCACCAGCAGAGACACGGTTAATCAGCCCCAGCATTTT.

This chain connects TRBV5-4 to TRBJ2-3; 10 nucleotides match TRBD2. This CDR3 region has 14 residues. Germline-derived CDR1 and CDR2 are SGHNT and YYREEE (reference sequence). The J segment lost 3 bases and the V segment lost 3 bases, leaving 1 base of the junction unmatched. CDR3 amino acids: CASSSGLATDTQYF. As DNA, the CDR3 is TGTGCCAGCAGCTCGGGACTAGCGACAGATACGCAGTATTTT.

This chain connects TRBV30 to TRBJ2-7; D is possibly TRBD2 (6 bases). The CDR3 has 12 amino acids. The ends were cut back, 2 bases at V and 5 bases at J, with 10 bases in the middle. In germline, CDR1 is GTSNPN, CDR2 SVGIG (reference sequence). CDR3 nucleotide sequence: TGTGCCTGGAGTCTTGGGGGGAACGAGCAGTACTTC. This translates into CAWSLGGNEQYF.

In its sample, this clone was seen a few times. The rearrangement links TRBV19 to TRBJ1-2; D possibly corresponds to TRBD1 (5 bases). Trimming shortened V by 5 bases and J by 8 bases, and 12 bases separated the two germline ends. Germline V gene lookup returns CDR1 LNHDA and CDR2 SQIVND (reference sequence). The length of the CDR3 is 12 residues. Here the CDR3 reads CASSQGFRGYTF. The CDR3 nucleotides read TGTGCCAGTAGTCAGGGTTTCCGGGGCTACACCTTC. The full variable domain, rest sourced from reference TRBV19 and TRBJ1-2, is DGGITQSPKYLFRKEGQNVTLSCEQNLNHDAMYWYRQDPGQGLRLIYYSQIVNDFQKGDIAEGYSVSREKKESFPLTVTSAQKNPTAFYLCASSQGFRGYTFGSGTRLTVV.

In nucleotides, the CDR3 is TGTGCCAGCAGCTTAGTGGGACAGGGGGTAGAGACCCAGTACTTC. Its translation is CASSLVGQGVETQYF. The V gene is TRBV7-8, the J gene TRBJ2-5, with TRBD1 identical over 11 bases. The germline CDR1 and CDR2 sequences are SGHVS and FQNEAQ. The CDR3 runs 15 residues. Germline trimming cut 1 base from V and 4 bases from J; bases unmatched to any gene: 2.

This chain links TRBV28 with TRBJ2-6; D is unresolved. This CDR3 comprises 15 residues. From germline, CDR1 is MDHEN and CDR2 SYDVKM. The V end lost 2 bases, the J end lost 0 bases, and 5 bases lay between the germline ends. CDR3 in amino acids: CASSLTGSGANVLTF. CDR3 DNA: TGTGCCAGCAGTTTAACGGGCTCTGGGGCCAACGTCCTGACTTTC.

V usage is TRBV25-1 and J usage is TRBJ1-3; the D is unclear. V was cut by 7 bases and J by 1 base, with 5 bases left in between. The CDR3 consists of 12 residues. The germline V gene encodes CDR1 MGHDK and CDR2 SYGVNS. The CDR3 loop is CASTLSGNTIYF. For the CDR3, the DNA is TGTGCCAGCACCTTGTCTGGAAACACCATATATTTT. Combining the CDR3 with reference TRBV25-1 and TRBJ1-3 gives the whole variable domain EADIYQTPRYLVIGTGKKITLECSQTMGHDKMYWYQQDPGMELHLIHYSYGVNSTEKGDLSSESTVSRIRTEHFPLTLESARPSHTSQYLCASTLSGNTIYFGEGSWLTVV.

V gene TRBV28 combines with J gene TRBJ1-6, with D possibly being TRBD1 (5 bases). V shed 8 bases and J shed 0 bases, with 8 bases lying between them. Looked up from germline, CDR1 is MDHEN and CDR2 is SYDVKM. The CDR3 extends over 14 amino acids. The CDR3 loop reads CASSGSSYNSPLHF. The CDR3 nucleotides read TGTGCCAGCTCAGGGAGCTCCTATAATTCACCCCTCCACTTT.